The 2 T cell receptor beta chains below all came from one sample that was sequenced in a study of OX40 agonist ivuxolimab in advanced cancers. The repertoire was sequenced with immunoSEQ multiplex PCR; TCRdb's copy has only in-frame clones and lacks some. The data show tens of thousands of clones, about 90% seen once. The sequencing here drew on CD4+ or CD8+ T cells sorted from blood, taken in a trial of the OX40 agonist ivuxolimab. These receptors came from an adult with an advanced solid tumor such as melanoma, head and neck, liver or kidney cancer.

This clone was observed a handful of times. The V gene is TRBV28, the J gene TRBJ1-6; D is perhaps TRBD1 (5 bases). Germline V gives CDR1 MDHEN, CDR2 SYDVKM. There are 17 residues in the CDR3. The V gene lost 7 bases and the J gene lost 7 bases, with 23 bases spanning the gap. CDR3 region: CASTPHGGGDRNSPLHF. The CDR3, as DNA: TGTGCCAGCACCCCACATGGCGGGGGAGATAGGAATTCACCCCTCCACTTT.

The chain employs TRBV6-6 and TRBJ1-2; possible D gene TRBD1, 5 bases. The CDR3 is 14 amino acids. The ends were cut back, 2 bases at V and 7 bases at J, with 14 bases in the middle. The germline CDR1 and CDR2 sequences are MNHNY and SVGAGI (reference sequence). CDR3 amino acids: CASSYSGQGAGYTF. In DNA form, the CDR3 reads TGTGCCAGCAGTTACAGTGGCCAGGGCGCTGGCTACACCTTC.